The present TCR beta chain was sequenced within a study of blood T cell repertoires in COVID-19. On the study more broadly: Collection of acute and convalescent COVID-19 samples took place in the United States, Italy and Spain.

Germline assignment: CDR1 KGHSH and CDR2 LQKENI. The CDR3 is made up of 12 amino acids. V shed 6 bases and J shed 2 bases, with 5 bases lying between them. The table came from immunoSEQ multiplex PCR; TCRdb's copy has only in-frame clones and leaves some out. The table records 300,000 to 400,000 clones, roughly 86% of them present only once. The source is a woman aged 50 to 65 who had recovered from COVID-19. Sequencing used peripheral blood. V is TRBV18 and J is TRBJ1-3; no reliable D call. This chain's CDR3 is CASSLPGNTIYF. The DNA of the CDR3 is TGTGCCAGCTCCCTCCCTGGAAACACCATATATTTT.